This TCR beta chain comes out of a study of long-term antiretroviral therapy in people with HIV. Study-level points and caveats: After ART, diversity increased yet remained lower than transplant donor controls.

It was version v3.0 of the immunoSEQ assay that was run at survey level. Sequencing used immunoSEQ multiplex PCR; TCRdb keeps in-frame clones, though not all of them. This repertoire shows about 40,000 clones, approximately 89% found once; its top ten account for 5.7%. Comments on this clone: Its antigen is not identified.

The input for sequencing was unsorted PBMCs, taken 3.1 years after starting antiretroviral therapy. This clonotype was sampled from a woman aged 50 to 60 with HIV.

CDR3 protein: CASSTEGDLWNSPLHF. The DNA of the CDR3 is TGTGCCAGCAGCACGGAGGGCGACCTTTGGAATTCACCCCTCCACTTT. This sequence joins TRBV6-6 and TRBJ1-6; no clear D gene. V dropped 6 bases and J dropped 7 bases, with 19 bases sitting between them. Germline V gene lookup returns CDR1 MNHNY and CDR2 SVGAGI (reference sequence). This CDR3 spans 16 amino acids.